Below, 13 T cell receptor beta chains from the same sample are listed, as sequenced in a study of blood T cells in healthy people across ages (dated by TCRdb to about 2015). Receptor libraries were prepared by 5' RACE. Sequencing was carried out with an Illumina HiSeq 2500. A second PCR of about 7 to 12 cycles was run with a J-beta primer mix and a sample-barcoded 5' primer. Through fastp at Q25 and MiXCR, TCRdb rebuilt clones from the public reads, retaining in-frame beta chains. Merged by CDR3 protein, the rows form single entries marked with the most common genes and DNA. This sample lists 780,000 or so distinct CDR3 sequences; more than 50% were detected once. The ten largest account for 20% to 30% of the sample. Sequenced: blood. The receptors derive from a man aged 35-49 years in good health.

The V call is TRBV12-3 or TRBV12-4, the J call TRBJ2-5; D is possibly TRBD2 (6 bases). CDR3 length equals 14 residues. Trimming removed 3 bases at V and 11 bases at J, with 19 bases between. The CDR3, as DNA: TGTGCCAGCAGTTTCAACCGGGAGAGGAATGAGCAGTACTTC. The encoded protein is CASSFNRERNEQYF.

The chain couples TRBV9 to TRBJ2-6, with a possible D match to TRBD1 (6 bases). Germline CDR1 is SGDLS and CDR2 is YYNGEE. V dropped 1 base and J dropped 3 bases, with 14 bases sitting between them. The CDR3 is 17 residues long. The CDR3 DNA reads TGTGCCAGCAGCGTAATGGGGGCCGTGGGTGGGGCCAACGTCCTGACTTTC. It encodes CASSVMGAVGGANVLTF.

This clonotype was picked up a small number of times. The chain couples TRBV28 to TRBJ1-6; D gene uncertain. Trimming removed 6 bases at V and 8 bases at J, with 17 bases between. The V gene's germline CDR1 is MDHEN and CDR2 SYDVKM. The CDR3 spans 15 residues. The CDR3 spells CASSPSPSGHSPLHF. The CDR3 DNA follows: TGTGCCAGCAGCCCCTCTCCATCCGGCCATTCACCCCTCCACTTT.

The sample holds a few counts of this clonotype. The V call is TRBV3-1, the J call TRBJ2-6; TRBD1 aligns across 7 bases. Germline loops: CDR1 LGHDT, CDR2 YNNKEL (reference sequence). This CDR3 has 17 amino acids. V was clipped by 4 bases and J by 0 bases; unmatched bases: 6. DNA for the CDR3: TGTGCCAGCAGCCTAGGGACAGCCACCTCTGGGGCCAACGTCCTGACTTTC. Encoded protein: CASSLGTATSGANVLTF.

A few counts support this clonotype. The chain's CDR3 is CSVEDVAGEGFGYTF. The DNA for the CDR3 is TGCAGCGTTGAAGATGTGGCAGGGGAAGGTTTTGGCTACACCTTC. The genes are TRBV29-1 and TRBJ1-2; a possible D gene is TRBD1 (6 bases). Germline-derived CDR1 and CDR2 are SQVTM and ANQGSEA. This CDR3 spans 15 amino acids. The V end lost 0 bases, the J end lost 7 bases, and 18 bases lay between the germline ends.

CDR3 residues: CASSVTGGQPQHF. CDR3 DNA: TGTGCCAGCAGTGTGACAGGGGGACAGCCCCAGCATTTT. V is TRBV25-1 and J is TRBJ1-5, with 9 positions matching TRBD1. The length of the CDR3 is 13 residues. The V and J ends lost 4 bases and 7 bases, in that order; junction bases with no gene match: 2. Germline V lookup: CDR1 MGHDK, CDR2 SYGVNS.

V and J are TRBV6-5 and TRBJ2-3; 10 nucleotides agree with TRBD2. This CDR3 has 14 amino acids. CDR1 is MNHEY and CDR2 is SVGAGI in the germline V gene. V was pared by 6 bases and J by 6 bases, with 6 bases of the junction left unmatched. Here the CDR3 reads CASSRAGGLDTQYF. The CDR3 DNA is TGTGCCAGCAGCAGAGCGGGGGGGTTGGATACGCAGTATTTT.

The chain has TRBV4-1 and TRBJ2-4; D is unclear. The DNA end favors TRBJ2-7, so the J call may be wrong. CDR1 is MGHRA and CDR2 is YSYEKL in the germline V gene. This CDR3 has 14 residues. DNA for the CDR3: TGCGCCAGCAGCTCGAGGCGGCTACTCTACGAGCAGTACTTC. This encodes CASSSRRLLYEQYF.

To note about this clonotype: A much bigger clone sits one base away, suggesting this may be a read error. The CDR3 bases are TGTGCCAGCAATTCGATTGGGGACGGACACTACGAGCAGTACTTC. Translation: CASNSIGDGHYEQYF. The V gene is TRBV27, the J gene TRBJ2-5, with D perhaps given as TRBD1 or TRBD2 (5 bases each). The end of the DNA aligns better with TRBJ2-7, so the J call may be wrong. Germline assignment: CDR1 MNHEY and CDR2 SMNVEV (reference sequence). The CDR3 contains 15 residues.

In this sample, this clonotype turned up a few times. The rearrangement links TRBV9 to TRBJ2-5; D gene uncertain. V lost 0 bases and J 2 bases, leaving 5 bases between the germline ends. The CDR3 length is 13 residues. The germline V gene encodes CDR1 SGDLS and CDR2 YYNGEE. The CDR3 DNA sequence: TGTGCCAGCAGCGTAGACTCTCAAGAGACCCAGTACTTC. This sequence encodes CASSVDSQETQYF.

The chain joins TRBV6-2 or TRBV6-3 to TRBJ1-5; D is possibly TRBD1 (6 bases). V dropped 5 bases and J dropped 9 bases, with 26 bases sitting between them. The germline V gene encodes CDR1 MNHEY and CDR2 SVGEGT. The CDR3 loop spans 17 amino acids. The CDR3 DNA follows: TGTGCCAGCAGTGCCCGACAGACCGGACAGCAATCACGGCCCCAGCATTTT. This gives the protein CASSARQTGQQSRPQHF.

V is TRBV28 and J is TRBJ2-4; D is unresolved. The V and J ends lost 11 bases and 0 bases respectively, with 11 bases between them. Germline values: CDR1 MDHEN, CDR2 SYDVKM. CDR3 size: 13 residues. The CDR3 spells CAYSDSAKNIQYF. The DNA for the CDR3 is TGTGCCTACTCCGACTCAGCCAAAAACATTCAGTACTTC.

The chain is built from TRBV20-1 and TRBJ2-3; D call uncertain. V was pared by 7 bases and J by 1 base, with 12 bases between. The CDR3 is made up of 13 amino acids. Germline values: CDR1 DFQATT, CDR2 SNEGSKA (reference sequence). The CDR3 spells CSVGTYRTDTQYF. The CDR3 DNA sequence: TGCAGTGTAGGTACATACCGCACAGATACGCAGTATTTT.